This T cell receptor (beta chain) comes out of a study of T cell responses to AZD1222 COVID-19 vaccine. Study-level findings and limits: Dominant CD4 TCR responses targeted spike regions 160-218 and 743-854. Researchers took repertoire samples only after the peak T cell response had come. Compared with day 0, the breadth and depth of the Spike-specific TCR repertoire rose significantly after two doses of AZD1222. Donors were largely white British and mainly female; clonal diversity was possibly underestimated.

In the case of this clone: Its antigen is currently unknown.

The V gene's germline CDR1 is SNHLY and CDR2 FYNNEI. V was clipped by 2 bases and J by 8 bases, with 12 bases between them. This CDR3 is 14 amino acids long. Assay: immunoSEQ multiplex PCR; the TCRdb copy retains only in-frame clones and omits some. Here the sample spans roughly 91,000 clones, more than 75% being singletons. The sequencing used peripheral blood, collected on day 0 of AZD1222 vaccination. The TCR was taken from an adult in good health. This chain joins TRBV2 and TRBJ2-2; D call uncertain. The CDR3 spells CASSESRQAGELFF. The CDR3 region has the DNA TGTGCCAGCAGTGAAAGTAGGCAGGCAGGGGAGCTGTTTTTT.